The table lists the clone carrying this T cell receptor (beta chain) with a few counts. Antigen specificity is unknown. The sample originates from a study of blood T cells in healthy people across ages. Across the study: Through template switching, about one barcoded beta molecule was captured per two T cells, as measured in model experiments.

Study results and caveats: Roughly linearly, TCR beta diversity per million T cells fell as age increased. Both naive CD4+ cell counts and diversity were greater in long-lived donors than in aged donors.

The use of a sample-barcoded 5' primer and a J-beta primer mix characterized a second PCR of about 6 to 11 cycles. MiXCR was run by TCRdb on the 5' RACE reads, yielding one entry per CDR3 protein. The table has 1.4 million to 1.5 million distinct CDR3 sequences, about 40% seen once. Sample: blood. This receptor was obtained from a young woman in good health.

CDR3 region: CASTTSSAYEQYF. DNA for the CDR3: TGTGCCAGCACCACCTCTTCAGCCTACGAGCAGTACTTC. This chain uses TRBV18 with TRBJ2-7; no definite D call. Germline lookup yields CDR1 KGHSH and CDR2 LQKENI. The CDR3 totals 13 residues. Trimming cost V 8 bases and J 2 bases, with 13 bases left between them.